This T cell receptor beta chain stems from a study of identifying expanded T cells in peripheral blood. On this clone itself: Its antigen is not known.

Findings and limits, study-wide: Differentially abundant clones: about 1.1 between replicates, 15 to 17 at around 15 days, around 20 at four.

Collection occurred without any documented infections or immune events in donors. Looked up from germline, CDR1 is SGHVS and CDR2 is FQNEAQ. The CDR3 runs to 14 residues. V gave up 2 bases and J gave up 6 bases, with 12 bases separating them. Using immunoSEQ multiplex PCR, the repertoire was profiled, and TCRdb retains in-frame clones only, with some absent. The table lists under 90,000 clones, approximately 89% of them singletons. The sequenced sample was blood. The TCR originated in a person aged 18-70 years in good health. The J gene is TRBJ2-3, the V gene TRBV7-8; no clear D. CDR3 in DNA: TGTGCCAGCAGCTTACCCCTTCGGTGGGATACGCAGTATTTT. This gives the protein CASSLPLRWDTQYF.